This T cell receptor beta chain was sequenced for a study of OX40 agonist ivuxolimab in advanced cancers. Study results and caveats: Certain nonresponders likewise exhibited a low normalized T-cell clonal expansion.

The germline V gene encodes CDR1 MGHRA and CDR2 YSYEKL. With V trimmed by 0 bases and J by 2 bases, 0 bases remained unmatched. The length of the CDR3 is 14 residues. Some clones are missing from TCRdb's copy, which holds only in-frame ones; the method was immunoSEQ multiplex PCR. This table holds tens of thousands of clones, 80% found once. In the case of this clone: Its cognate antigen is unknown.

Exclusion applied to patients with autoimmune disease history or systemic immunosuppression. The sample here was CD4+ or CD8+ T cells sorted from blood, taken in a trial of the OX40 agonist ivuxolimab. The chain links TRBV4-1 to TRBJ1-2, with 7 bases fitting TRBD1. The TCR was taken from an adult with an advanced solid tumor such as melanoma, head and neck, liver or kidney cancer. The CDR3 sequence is CASSQETGNYGYTF. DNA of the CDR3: TGCGCCAGCAGCCAAGAGACAGGGAACTATGGCTACACCTTC.